What follows are 18 T cell receptor beta chains derived from one specimen sequenced in a study of blood T cells in healthy people across ages. A sample-barcoded 5' primer and a J-beta primer mix were used in a second PCR of about 6 to 11 cycles. TCRdb processed the 5' RACE reads anew with MiXCR; each CDR3 protein has one entry. Among under 800,000 distinct CDR3 sequences listed, around 20% were seen once. Sequences were obtained from blood. The receptors shown here come from a man between 65 and 80 years old in good health.

This clonotype was counted between two and nine times. This chain links TRBV6-6 with TRBJ2-5; a weak D match, TRBD2 (5 bases). The tail of the sequence fits TRBJ2-7 better, so the J call may be wrong. CDR1 and CDR2 (germline): MNHNY, SVGAGI (reference sequence). The CDR3 totals 14 residues. This chain's CDR3 is CASSYEGSSYEQYF. CDR3 in DNA: TGTGCCAGCAGTTATGAGGGCAGTTCGTACGAGCAGTACTTC.

This clonotype was observed a few times. The chain is built from TRBV27 and TRBJ2-1; D remains unclear. This CDR3 has 12 residues. The V gene lost 6 bases and the J gene lost 8 bases, with 11 bases spanning the gap. CDR1 MNHEY and CDR2 SMNVEV come from the germline V gene (reference sequence). The CDR3 coding sequence is TGTGCCAGCAGCCAAATGGGCTATGAGCAGTTCTTC. Protein product: CASSQMGYEQFF.

This clonotype was seen a few times. This sequence joins TRBV3-1 and TRBJ2-7, with D possibly TRBD2 on 6 matching bases. V lost 5 bases, J lost 0 bases, and 14 bases lay in between. The CDR3 is 15 residues long. Germline CDR1 LGHDT, CDR2 YNNKEL (reference sequence). CDR3 sequence: CASSARDGGSYEQYF. For the CDR3, the DNA is TGTGCCAGCAGCGCGCGGGACGGCGGCTCCTACGAGCAGTACTTC.

This clonotype showed up just a few times. The rearrangement links TRBV11-2 to TRBJ2-1, with TRBD2 as a possible D gene (5 bases). Per germline, CDR1 SGHAT and CDR2 FQNNGV. Trimming cost V 3 bases and J 7 bases, with 7 bases left between them. This CDR3 comprises 12 residues. The CDR3 region is CASSFTSNEQFF. CDR3 coding DNA: TGTGCCAGCAGCTTTACTAGTAATGAGCAGTTCTTC.

The sample holds a few counts of this clonotype. The genes are TRBV29-1 and TRBJ1-2; 7 bases match TRBD1. This CDR3 comprises 14 residues. Unmatched junction bases numbered 8, after V lost 3 bases and J lost 4 bases. Per germline, CDR1 SQVTM and CDR2 ANQGSEA. DNA of the CDR3: TGCAGCGTTGAGACGACAGGGTTCAGCTATGGCTACACCTTC. As protein: CSVETTGFSYGYTF.

This clonotype was recorded at least ten times. The chain carries TRBV12-3 or TRBV12-4 and TRBJ1-5; TRBD1 matches at 9 bases. Trimming removed 6 bases from V and 7 bases from J; junction bases left unmatched: 4. The CDR3 is 13 residues long. The CDR3 here is CASSTGGLQPQHF. CDR3 in DNA: TGTGCCAGCAGCACAGGGGGCTTGCAGCCCCAGCATTTT.

The chain uses TRBV7-3 and TRBJ2-1, with TRBD1 as a possible D gene (5 bases). This CDR3 comprises 17 residues. V lost 0 bases, J lost 3 bases, and 15 bases lay in between. In germline, CDR1 is SGHTA, CDR2 FQGTGA. In nucleotides, the CDR3 is TGTGCCAGCAGCTTAACCCCCGGATCAGGGAACTACAATGAGCAGTTCTTC. This translates into CASSLTPGSGNYNEQFF.

This clonotype was counted at least ten times. The chain employs TRBV29-1 and TRBJ2-3; 7 nucleotides line up with TRBD1. The CDR3 is 17 residues long. Germline V gives CDR1 SQVTM, CDR2 ANQGSEA. V trimming: 1 base; J trimming: 1 base; junction bases outside the gene matches: 11. CDR3 region: CSVEATWTGTGTDTQYF. In DNA, the CDR3 is TGCAGCGTTGAAGCAACGTGGACCGGGACAGGCACAGATACGCAGTATTTT.

The rearrangement links TRBV19 to TRBJ2-5; D is uncertain. The DNA end lines up better with TRBJ2-7; the J call may be wrong. CDR3 length equals 12 residues. From germline, CDR1 is LNHDA and CDR2 SQIVND (reference sequence). Written as DNA, the CDR3 is TGTGCCACCTCGGGTGGCGCTTACGAGCAGTACTTC. Translating gives CATSGGAYEQYF.

This clonotype was picked up a small number of times. The genes are TRBV12-3 or TRBV12-4 and TRBJ2-5; 8 bases line up with TRBD1. The J call could be wrong; TRBJ2-1 is a better fit for the DNA end. The CDR3 contains 14 residues. CDR3 DNA: TGTGCCAGCAGTTTTTGGACAGGGACCAATGAGCAGTTCTTC. Its protein product is CASSFWTGTNEQFF.

J is TRBJ2-5 and V is TRBV7-8; D may be TRBD2 (5 bases). The J call may be wrong; the DNA end is better matched by TRBJ2-7. There are 12 residues in the CDR3. CDR1 and CDR2 from the germline V gene are SGHVS and FQNEAQ. CDR3 DNA sequence: TGTGCCAGCACCGCGGCTCGGGGCGAGCAGTACTTC. It translates to CASTAARGEQYF.

The chain employs TRBV28 and TRBJ2-5; 7 bases map to TRBD1. The V segment lost 4 bases and the J segment 0 bases; nucleotides outside the gene matches: 5. Germline CDR1 is MDHEN and CDR2 is SYDVKM. The CDR3 is made up of 15 amino acids. DNA of the CDR3: TGTGCCAGCAGTTCGGAACAGGGGCACCAAGAGACCCAGTACTTC. Amino acid sequence: CASSSEQGHQETQYF. The full variable domain, rest sourced from reference TRBV28 and TRBJ2-5, is DVKVTQSSRYLVKRTGEKVFLECVQDMDHENMFWYRQDPGLGLRLIYFSYDVKMKEKGDIPEGYSVSREKKERFSLILESASTNQTSMYLCASSSEQGHQETQYFGPGTRLLVL.

This clonotype was seen a few times. The rearrangement uses TRBV20-1 and TRBJ2-7, with D possibly matching TRBD1 (6 bases). Germline assignment: CDR1 DFQATT and CDR2 SNEGSKA (reference sequence). The CDR3 runs 12 residues. This CDR3 reads CGTADRNYEQYF. The CDR3, as DNA: TGCGGTACCGCGGACAGAAACTACGAGCAGTACTTC.

Only a few counts were recorded for this clonotype. V gene TRBV7-9 combines with J gene TRBJ2-6; 9 positions agree with TRBD1. Trimming took 4 bases from V and 4 from J; bases not matched to a gene: 5. This CDR3 comprises 16 residues. Germline V gene sequence: CDR1 SEHNR, CDR2 FQNEAQ (reference sequence). The CDR3 spells CASSSGQGSGANVLTF. The CDR3 DNA reads TGTGCCAGCAGCTCCGGACAGGGGTCAGGGGCCAACGTCCTGACTTTC.

This chain connects TRBV29-1 to TRBJ2-2, with D hard to call. The V end was cut by 4 bases, the J end by 1 base, with 10 bases between. CDR1 SQVTM and CDR2 ANQGSEA come from the germline V gene. The CDR3 totals 14 residues. The CDR3 DNA sequence: TGCAGCGTTGGATCCCTAGTGAACACCGGGGAGCTGTTTTTT. This translates into CSVGSLVNTGELFF.

This chain links TRBV20-1 with TRBJ2-1; no clear D gene. Trimming stripped 3 bases from V and 2 bases from J, with 11 bases between. Germline V gives CDR1 DFQATT, CDR2 SNEGSKA (reference sequence). There are 14 residues in the CDR3. For the CDR3, the DNA is TGCAGTGCTAGCGGACCCGCACCCTACAATGAGCAGTTCTTC. Translating gives CSASGPAPYNEQFF.

V is TRBV2 and J is TRBJ2-5; no clear D. The J call is in doubt because the DNA end fits TRBJ2-1 better. CDR1 SNHLY and CDR2 FYNNEI come from the germline V gene. CDR3 size: 15 residues. CDR3 nucleotides: TGTGCCAGCAGTGTTATAGACGGACCGGACGATGAGCAGTTCTTC. Its translation is CASSVIDGPDDEQFF.

The chain employs TRBV7-8 and TRBJ2-7, with D hard to call. V lost 1 base and J lost 4, with 20 bases in between. This CDR3 spans 17 amino acids. Per the germline V gene, CDR1 is SGHVS and CDR2 is FQNEAQ. CDR3 protein: CASSLGARTDTDYEQYF. In nucleotides, the CDR3 is TGTGCCAGCAGCTTAGGAGCTCGAACAGACACTGATTACGAGCAGTACTTC. Filled out from reference TRBV7-8 and TRBJ2-7, the complete variable domain reads GAGVSQSPRYKVAKRGQDVALRCDPISGHVSLFWYQQALGQGPEFLTYFQNEAQLDKSGLPSDRFFAERPEGSVSTLKIQRTQQEDSAVYLCASSLGARTDTDYEQYFGPGTRLTVT.